This is a list of T cell receptor beta chains from one sample in a study of blood T cell repertoires in COVID-19. Assay used: immunoSEQ multiplex PCR; TCRdb lists only in-frame clones, some missing. Here the sample spans roughly 100,000 clones, roughly 90% being singletons. The material sequenced was peripheral blood. Receptor source: a woman aged 45-60 years with COVID-19, enrolled during active disease. The CDR3 runs from the conserved cysteine through the conserved F or W. The D gene is left open where the match is weak. For some rows the clone size is stated as once, few or many, or as a class when expanded; others skip it.

j_call: TRBJ2-5
d_call: -
clone_size: -
v_call: TRBV11-2
cdr3_nt: TGTGCCAGCAGCTTACCGCGGCGCCAAGAGACCCAGTACTTC
cdr3_aa: CASSLPRRQETQYF

j_call: TRBJ2-1
d_call: TRBD2
clone_size: -
v_call: TRBV11-2
cdr3_nt: TGTGCCAGCAGCTTAGGGGGTTGGACTAGCAGGTTGGCTGAGCAGTTCTTC
cdr3_aa: CASSLGGWTSRLAEQFF

j_call: TRBJ1-2
d_call: -
clone_size: -
v_call: TRBV21-1
cdr3_nt: TGTGCCAGCAGCAAAGTAGGGGAGGAGTCGAACTATGGCTACACCTTC
cdr3_aa: CASSKVGEESNYGYTF

j_call: TRBJ1-5
d_call: -
clone_size: -
v_call: TRBV5-4
cdr3_nt: TGTGCCAGCAGCTTGGTTTTTAGGGGGAGTCAGCCCCAGCATTTT
cdr3_aa: CASSLVFRGSQPQHF

j_call: TRBJ2-2
d_call: -
clone_size: -
v_call: TRBV9
cdr3_nt: TGTGCCAGCAGCGTAGTAGGAGTTATGGCCGGGGAGCTGTTTTTT
cdr3_aa: CASSVVGVMAGELFF

j_call: TRBJ2-7
d_call: TRBD1
clone_size: -
v_call: TRBV6-5
cdr3_nt: TGTGCCAGCAGCCGATCGGACAGGGGAGGCTACGAGCAGTACTTC
cdr3_aa: CASSRSDRGGYEQYF

j_call: TRBJ2-3
d_call: -
clone_size: -
v_call: TRBV2
cdr3_nt: TGTGCCAGCAGTGATATACTGGGGGGTACGCAGTATTTT
cdr3_aa: CASSDILGGTQYF

j_call: TRBJ1-4
d_call: -
clone_size: -
v_call: TRBV19
cdr3_nt: TGTGCCAGTAGTATCTATAAGGAAAAACTGTTTTTT
cdr3_aa: CASSIYKEKLFF

j_call: TRBJ2-3
d_call: -
clone_size: -
v_call: TRBV28
cdr3_nt: TGTGCCAGCAGCCTAGTTGCGGGGGCTGCAGATACGCAGTATTTT
cdr3_aa: CASSLVAGAADTQYF

j_call: TRBJ1-6
d_call: -
clone_size: -
v_call: TRBV15
cdr3_nt: TGTGCCACCAGCAGAGATCAGGGTCAGAATTCACCCCTCCACTTT
cdr3_aa: CATSRDQGQNSPLHF

j_call: TRBJ2-3
d_call: TRBD2
clone_size: -
v_call: TRBV11-3
cdr3_nt: TGTGCCAGCAGCCAGGCGGGGGGGCCAGATACGCAGTATTTT
cdr3_aa: CASSQAGGPDTQYF

j_call: TRBJ1-2
d_call: TRBD1
clone_size: -
v_call: TRBV28
cdr3_nt: TGTGCCAGCAGTTCGGGACAGGGGGACTATGGCTACACCTTC
cdr3_aa: CASSSGQGDYGYTF

j_call: TRBJ2-7
d_call: TRBD2
clone_size: -
v_call: TRBV6-1
cdr3_nt: TGTGCCAGCAGCCGCGGCCAGGGACTATCCTACGAGCAGTACTTC
cdr3_aa: CASSRGQGLSYEQYF

j_call: TRBJ1-3
d_call: TRBD1
clone_size: -
v_call: TRBV5-1
cdr3_nt: TGCGCCAGCAGCTGGGGGACAGGGGGCTCTGGAAACACCATATATTTT
cdr3_aa: CASSWGTGGSGNTIYF

j_call: TRBJ1-1
d_call: -
clone_size: -
v_call: TRBV12-3/TRBV12-4
cdr3_nt: TGTGCCAGCAGTTTGGGGGCGAACACTGAAGCTTTCTTT
cdr3_aa: CASSLGANTEAFF

j_call: TRBJ1-4
d_call: -
clone_size: -
v_call: TRBV6-5
cdr3_nt: TGTGCCAGCAGTTTAGGATTAGTGAGGTTTAATGAAAAACTGTTTTTT
cdr3_aa: CASSLGLVRFNEKLFF

j_call: TRBJ2-3
d_call: -
clone_size: -
v_call: TRBV5-1
cdr3_nt: TGCGCCAGCAGCCGTGGACAGTCCACATTTGATACGCAGTATTTT
cdr3_aa: CASSRGQSTFDTQYF

j_call: TRBJ2-3
d_call: TRBD1
clone_size: -
v_call: TRBV12-5
cdr3_nt: TGTGCTAGTGGCCCCGGGGACAGGGAGATCTCAGATACGCAGTATTTT
cdr3_aa: CASGPGDREISDTQYF

j_call: TRBJ2-7
d_call: -
clone_size: medium-sized
v_call: TRBV12-5
cdr3_nt: TGTGCTAGTGGTTTGGTAGTTGGGAGCTCCTACGAGCAGTACTTC
cdr3_aa: CASGLVVGSSYEQYF

j_call: TRBJ2-7
d_call: TRBD1
clone_size: -
v_call: TRBV18
cdr3_nt: TGTGCCAGCTCACCTCCCGGGACAGGGTTCGACGAGCAGTACTTC
cdr3_aa: CASSPPGTGFDEQYF

j_call: TRBJ2-7
d_call: -
clone_size: -
v_call: TRBV6-1
cdr3_nt: TGTGCCAGCAGTCAACAGGGCTACGAGCAGTACTTC
cdr3_aa: CASSQQGYEQYF

j_call: TRBJ2-3
d_call: TRBD2
clone_size: -
v_call: TRBV19
cdr3_nt: TGTGCCAGTGGGTCTAGCGGGGGCCCCCCTAGCACAGATACGCAGTATTTT
cdr3_aa: CASGSSGGPPSTDTQYF

j_call: TRBJ2-7
d_call: -
clone_size: -
v_call: TRBV12-5
cdr3_nt: TGTGCTAGTGGTCCTCAGGTGTACGAGCAGTACTTC
cdr3_aa: CASGPQVYEQYF

j_call: TRBJ1-5
d_call: TRBD1
clone_size: -
v_call: TRBV6-6
cdr3_nt: TGTGCCAGCAAAAAGACAGGGGGCACTCAGCCCCAGCATTTT
cdr3_aa: CASKKTGGTQPQHF

j_call: TRBJ2-7
d_call: -
clone_size: -
v_call: TRBV7-9
cdr3_nt: TGTGCCAGCACGCCAGTGTCGAGGGACTCCTACGAGCAGTACTTC
cdr3_aa: CASTPVSRDSYEQYF

j_call: TRBJ2-7
d_call: -
clone_size: -
v_call: TRBV27
cdr3_nt: TGTGCCAGCAGTTCACCAGGGCTTATTTACGAGCAGTACTTC
cdr3_aa: CASSSPGLIYEQYF

j_call: TRBJ1-3
d_call: TRBD1
clone_size: -
v_call: TRBV6-6
cdr3_nt: TGTGCCAGCACACCCGGGACAGCTTCTGGAAACACCATATATTTT
cdr3_aa: CASTPGTASGNTIYF

j_call: TRBJ2-3
d_call: TRBD2
clone_size: -
v_call: TRBV4-1
cdr3_nt: TGCGCCAGCAGCCAAGAGAAGCGGGGGGGCGTTGATACGCAGTATTTT
cdr3_aa: CASSQEKRGGVDTQYF

j_call: TRBJ1-1
d_call: -
clone_size: -
v_call: TRBV15
cdr3_nt: TGTGCCACCAGCAGAGTGGGATACAGGGCAGAAGCTTTCTTT
cdr3_aa: CATSRVGYRAEAFF

j_call: TRBJ1-2
d_call: -
clone_size: -
v_call: TRBV7-2
cdr3_nt: TGTGCCAGCAGCTTAGAGGGACTAAGCGGCTACACCTTC
cdr3_aa: CASSLEGLSGYTF

j_call: TRBJ2-3
d_call: -
clone_size: few
v_call: TRBV7-9
cdr3_nt: TGTGCCAGCAGCTCTTCAGATACGCAGTATTTT
cdr3_aa: CASSSSDTQYF

j_call: TRBJ1-1
d_call: -
clone_size: -
v_call: TRBV4-3
cdr3_nt: TGCGCCAGCAGCCAGAAGAGATACCAGGGGACCACTGAAGCTTTCTTT
cdr3_aa: CASSQKRYQGTTEAFF

j_call: TRBJ2-2
d_call: TRBD2
clone_size: -
v_call: TRBV2
cdr3_nt: TGTGCCAGCAGGGGGGGACTAGCGTTCACCGGGGAGCTGTTTTTT
cdr3_aa: CASRGGLAFTGELFF

j_call: TRBJ2-5
d_call: TRBD1
clone_size: -
v_call: TRBV2
cdr3_nt: TGTGCCAGCAGCCCGACGACAGGGGGAGAGACCCAGTACTTC
cdr3_aa: CASSPTTGGETQYF